This T cell receptor (beta chain) was recorded in a study of T cells in Graves' hyperthyroidism and ophthalmopathy. This clonotype was recorded many times. Researchers took RNA transcripts and amplified the TCR beta CDR3 regions from them. A first-round RT-PCR of the TCR CDR3 used the HTBI primer set. Via MiXCR, TCRdb re-called the multiplex PCR reads, giving one row per CDR3 protein. The data hold about 300,000 distinct CDR3 sequences, with 25% to 30% observed a single time. Material: blood. This sequence originates from a man aged 35 to 55 with Graves' hyperthyroidism that later progressed to Graves' ophthalmopathy.

CDR3 amino acids: CASTFGIEQYF. CDR3 in DNA: TGTGCCAGCACCTTCGGGATAGAACAGTACTTC. The rearrangement joins TRBV28 to TRBJ2-7; D might be TRBD2 (5 bases). The CDR3 has 11 amino acids. CDR1 is MDHEN, CDR2 SYDVKM, per germline. The V end was cut by 7 bases, the J end by 10 bases, with 14 bases between.